A selection of T cell receptor beta chains follows, all from one sample in a study of cytomegalovirus exposure and HLA in healthy donors. Clones were read by immunoSEQ multiplex PCR, and TCRdb kept only the in-frame ones, dropping some. The sample lists tens of thousands of clones; 70% to 80% were seen once. Input material: PBMCs. The receptors stem from a young man in good health and CMV-seronegative. The CDR3 runs from the conserved cysteine through the conserved F or W. The D gene is left open where the match is weak. Only part of the rows carry a size: once, few, many, or a class if the clone is expanded.

CDR3: CSVLEPFPYEQYF
DNA: TGCAGCGTTCTTGAGCCCTTCCCCTACGAGCAGTACTTC
V: TRBV29-1
J: TRBJ2-7
size: -
D: -

CDR3: CAISSGTSGTDTQYF
DNA: TGTGCCATCAGCTCCGGGACTAGCGGCACAGATACGCAGTATTTT
V: TRBV10-3
J: TRBJ2-3
size: -
D: TRBD2

CDR3: CASSTNTNTQYF
DNA: TGTGCCAGCAGTACTAACACGAATACGCAGTATTTT
V: TRBV7-2
J: TRBJ2-3
size: -
D: -

CDR3: CASSLDRRNQPQHF
DNA: TGTGCCAGCAGCTTGGACAGGCGCAATCAGCCCCAGCATTTT
V: TRBV5-4
J: TRBJ1-5
size: -
D: -

CDR3: CASRPQGVGGEKLFF
DNA: TGTGCCAGCAGACCTCAGGGGGTGGGGGGTGAAAAACTGTTTTTT
V: TRBV6-5
J: TRBJ1-4
size: -
D: TRBD1

CDR3: CSVLQGTETNYGYTF
DNA: TGCAGCGTTCTACAGGGGACAGAGACTAACTATGGCTACACCTTC
V: TRBV29-1
J: TRBJ1-2
size: -
D: TRBD1

CDR3: CASYGGGPLNTGELFF
DNA: TGTGCCAGCTACGGCGGGGGGCCGCTGAACACCGGGGAGCTGTTTTTT
V: TRBV7-2
J: TRBJ2-2
size: -
D: TRBD2

CDR3: CASSDRGHQPQHF
DNA: TGTGCCAGCAGTGACAGGGGCCATCAGCCCCAGCATTTT
V: TRBV27
J: TRBJ1-5
size: -
D: TRBD1

CDR3: CASSLLAGGKNEQFF
DNA: TGTGCCAGCAGCTTACTAGCGGGAGGGAAGAATGAGCAGTTCTTC
V: TRBV7-2
J: TRBJ2-1
size: -
D: TRBD2

CDR3: CATSREGGGYEQYF
DNA: TGTGCCACCAGCAGAGAAGGGGGGGGGTACGAGCAGTACTTC
V: TRBV15
J: TRBJ2-7
size: -
D: -

CDR3: CASSAIPGEPDNEQFF
DNA: TGTGCCAGCAGCGCGATCCCAGGGGAGCCAGACAATGAGCAGTTCTTC
V: TRBV7-9
J: TRBJ2-1
size: -
D: -

CDR3: CASFRGGGRELFF
DNA: TGTGCCAGCTTTCGTGGGGGAGGCCGGGAGCTGTTTTTT
V: TRBV6-6
J: TRBJ2-2
size: few
D: -

CDR3: CASSFGLAGARAKNIQYF
DNA: TGTGCCAGCAGTTTCGGGCTAGCGGGAGCTCGAGCCAAAAACATTCAGTACTTC
V: TRBV28
J: TRBJ2-4
size: -
D: TRBD2